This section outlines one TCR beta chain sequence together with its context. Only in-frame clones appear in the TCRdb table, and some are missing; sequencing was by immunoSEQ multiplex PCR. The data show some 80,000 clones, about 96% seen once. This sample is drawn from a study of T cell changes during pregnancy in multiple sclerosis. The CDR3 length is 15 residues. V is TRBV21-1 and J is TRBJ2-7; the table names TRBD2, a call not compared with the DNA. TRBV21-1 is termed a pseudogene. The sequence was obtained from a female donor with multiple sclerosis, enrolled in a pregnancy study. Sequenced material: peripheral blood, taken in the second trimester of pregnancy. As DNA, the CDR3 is TGTGCCAGCAGCAAAGCGCGGGACGGGGCCTACGAGCAGTACTTC. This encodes CASSKARDGAYEQYF.